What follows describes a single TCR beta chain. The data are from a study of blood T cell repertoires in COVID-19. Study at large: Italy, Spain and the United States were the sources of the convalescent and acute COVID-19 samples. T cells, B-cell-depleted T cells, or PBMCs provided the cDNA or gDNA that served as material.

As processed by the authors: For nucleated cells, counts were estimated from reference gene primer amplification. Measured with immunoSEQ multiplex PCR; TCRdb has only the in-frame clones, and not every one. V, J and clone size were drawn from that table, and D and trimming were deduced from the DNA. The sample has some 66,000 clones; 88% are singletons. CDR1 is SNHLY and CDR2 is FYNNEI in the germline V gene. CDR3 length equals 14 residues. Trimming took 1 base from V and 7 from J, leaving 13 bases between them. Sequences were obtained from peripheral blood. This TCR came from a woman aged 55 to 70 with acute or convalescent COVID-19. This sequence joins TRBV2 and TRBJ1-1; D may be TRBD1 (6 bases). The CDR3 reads CASSEVGAIGEAFF. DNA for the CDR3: TGTGCCAGCAGTGAAGTGGGGGCGATCGGTGAAGCTTTCTTT. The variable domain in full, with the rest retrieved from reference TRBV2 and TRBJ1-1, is EPEVTQTPSHQVTQMGQEVILRCVPISNHLYFYWYRQILGQKVEFLVSFYNNEISEKSEIFDDQFSVERPDGSNFTLKIRSTKLEDSAMYFCASSEVGAIGEAFFGQGTRLTVV.